A selection of T cell receptor beta chains follows, all from one sample in a study of CD8 T cells in Susac syndrome. TCRdb used MiXCR to reprocess the immunoSEQ multiplex PCR reads, holding one entry per CDR3 protein. The data show about 110,000 distinct CDR3 sequences, 94% seen once. The sample comprised CD8+ T cells from PBMCs. The source is a human donor with Susac syndrome. The CDR3 runs from the conserved cysteine through the conserved F or W. The D gene is left open where the match is weak. Clone size is given for some rows only: seen once, a few or many times, or a class if the clone is expanded.

d_call	clone_size	j_call	v_call	cdr3_nt	cdr3_aa
TRBD2	.	TRBJ2-3	TRBV9	TGTGCCAGCACCAGCGGGGGCCTCACAGATACGCAGTATTTT	CASTSGGLTDTQYF
.	.	TRBJ2-7	TRBV9	TGTGCCAGCAGCACCGATACGGGCCCTCAAGCCTACGAGCAGTACTTC	CASSTDTGPQAYEQYF
.	.	TRBJ2-5	TRBV5-1	TGCGCCAGCAGCTTGGACCCGAGGACCCAGTACTTC	CASSLDPRTQYF
.	few	TRBJ1-2	TRBV12-3/TRBV12-4	TGTGCCAGCAGTTTAGGGGTGGGAGCCTATGGCTACACCTTC	CASSLGVGAYGYTF
.	.	TRBJ2-1	TRBV9	TGTGCCAGCAGCGTAGCTGGGGCTACCCCTCTCAATGAGCAGTTCTTC	CASSVAGATPLNEQFF
TRBD1	.	TRBJ1-5	TRBV27	TGTGCCAGCAGCTCAGGACAGGGGGGCAATCAGCCCCAGCATTTT	CASSSGQGGNQPQHF
.	.	TRBJ2-5	TRBV5-1	TGCGCCAGCAGCCACGCGGTAGCTCCCCTCCAAGAGACCCAGTACTTC	CASSHAVAPLQETQYF
.	.	TRBJ2-7	TRBV5-1	TGCGCCAGCAGCTTGGGAACAGGTGGGAACGAGCAGTACTTC	CASSLGTGGNEQYF
TRBD2	.	TRBJ2-1	TRBV29-1	TGCAGCGTTGCCGGGGGGGCCTTGGGTGAGCAGTTCTTC	CSVAGGALGEQFF
.	few	TRBJ2-1	TRBV6-6	TGTGCCAGCACATCATCCGATTGGGAGTTCTTC	CASTSSDWEFF
.	.	TRBJ2-3	TRBV20-1	TGCAGTGCCCAGGGGGGGTTCGGGGATACGCAGTATTTT	CSAQGGFGDTQYF